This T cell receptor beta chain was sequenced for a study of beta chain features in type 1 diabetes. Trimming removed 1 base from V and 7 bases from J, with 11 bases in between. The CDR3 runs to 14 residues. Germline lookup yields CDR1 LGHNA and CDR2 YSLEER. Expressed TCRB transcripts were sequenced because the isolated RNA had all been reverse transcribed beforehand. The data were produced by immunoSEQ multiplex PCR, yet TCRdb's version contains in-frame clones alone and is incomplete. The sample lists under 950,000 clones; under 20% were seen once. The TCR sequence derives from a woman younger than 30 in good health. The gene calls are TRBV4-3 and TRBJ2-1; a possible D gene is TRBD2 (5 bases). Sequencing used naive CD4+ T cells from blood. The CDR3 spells CASSQVSGTNEQFF. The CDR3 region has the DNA TGCGCCAGCAGCCAAGTGTCGGGAACGAATGAGCAGTTCTTC.